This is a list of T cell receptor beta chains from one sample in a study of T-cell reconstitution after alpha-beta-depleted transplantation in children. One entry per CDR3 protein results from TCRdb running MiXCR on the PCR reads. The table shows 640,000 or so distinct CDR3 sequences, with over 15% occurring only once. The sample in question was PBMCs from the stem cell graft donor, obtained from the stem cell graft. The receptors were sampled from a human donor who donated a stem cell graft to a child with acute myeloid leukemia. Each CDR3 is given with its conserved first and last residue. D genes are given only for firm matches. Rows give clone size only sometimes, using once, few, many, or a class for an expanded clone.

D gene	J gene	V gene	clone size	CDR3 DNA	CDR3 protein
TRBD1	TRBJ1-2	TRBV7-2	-	TGTGCCAGCAGGGGGGTAGGGACAGGGGGTTCGTATGGCTACACCTTC	CASRGVGTGGSYGYTF
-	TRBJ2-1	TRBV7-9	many	TGTGCCAGCAGCTGGGGTGGGGAACAGGAGCAGTTCTTC	CASSWGGEQEQFF
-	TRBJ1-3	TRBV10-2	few	TGCGCCAGCAGTGAATCCCCCCCCGGAAGGGCTGGAAACACCATATATTTT	CASSESPPGRAGNTIYF
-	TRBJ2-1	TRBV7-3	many	TGTGCCAGCAGCTACCTGGGACTCAATGAGCAGTTCTTC	CASSYLGLNEQFF
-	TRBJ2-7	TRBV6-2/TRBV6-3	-	TGTGCCAGCAGTCCGCCGGGTGGAATCCTTACTTCCGAGCAGTACTTC	CASSPPGGILTSEQYF
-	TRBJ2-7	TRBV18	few	TGTGCCAGCTCACGTGGTGTGAAGGGGTCGACCTACGAGCAGTACTTC	CASSRGVKGSTYEQYF
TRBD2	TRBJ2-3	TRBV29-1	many	TGCAGCGTTGAAAAGCTGGCTAGCGGGACAGATACGCAGTATTTT	CSVEKLASGTDTQYF
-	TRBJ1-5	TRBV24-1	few	TGTGCCACCAGTGAAGTAGAGGGTCAGCCCCAGCATTTT	CATSEVEGQPQHF
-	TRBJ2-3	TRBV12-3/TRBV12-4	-	TGTGCCAGCAGTTTAGTAATCTCCGATACGCAGTATTTT	CASSLVISDTQYF
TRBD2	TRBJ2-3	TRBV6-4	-	TGTGCCAGCAGTCTCGGTTGGGGGGGGAGCGGGGAAGCCGTCACAGATACGCAGTATTTT	CASSLGWGGSGEAVTDTQYF
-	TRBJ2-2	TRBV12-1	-	TGTGCCAGCAGCGCCCCAGATAAGGGGAACGGGGAGCTGTTTTTT	CASSAPDKGNGELFF
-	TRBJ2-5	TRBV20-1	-	TGCAGTGCTAGGGGTCAGTCGGTCGAAGAGACCCAGTACTTC	CSARGQSVEETQYF
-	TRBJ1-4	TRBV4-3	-	TGCGCCAGCAGCCAAGATATCGCGGGAGGACTGTTTTTT	CASSQDIAGGLFF
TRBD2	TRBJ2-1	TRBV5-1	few	TGCGCCAGCAGCGCCCTTTGGTCTAGCGGGTCTGACAATGAGCAGTTCTTC	CASSALWSSGSDNEQFF
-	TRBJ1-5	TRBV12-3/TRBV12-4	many	TGTGCCAGCAGTCCTGTGGGTTACAATCAGCCCCAGCATTTT	CASSPVGYNQPQHF
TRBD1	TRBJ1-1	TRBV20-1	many	TGCAGTGCTAGTGTAAGGGGGCTGAGGGACACTGAAGCTTTCTTT	CSASVRGLRDTEAFF
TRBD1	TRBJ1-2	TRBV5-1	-	TGCGCCAGCAGCACCGGGACAGGGACCCTAAGCTATGGCTACACCTTC	CASSTGTGTLSYGYTF
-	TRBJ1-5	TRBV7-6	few	TGTGCCAGCAGCTCCGACACCAATCAGCCCCAGCATTTT	CASSSDTNQPQHF
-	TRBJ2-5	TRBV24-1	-	TGTGCCACCAGTGATTCAAAGGAGGACGGACTGGAAGAGACCCAGTACTTC	CATSDSKEDGLEETQYF
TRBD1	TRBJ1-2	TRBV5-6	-	TGTGCCAGCAGCTTGTGGTCTGGGACAGGACTCTATGGCTACACCTTC	CASSLWSGTGLYGYTF
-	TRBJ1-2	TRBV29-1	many	TGCAGCGTTGAATCGGGGGTCGACTATGGCTACACCTTC	CSVESGVDYGYTF
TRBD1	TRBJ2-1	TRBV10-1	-	TGCGCCATGCCCACAGGGGGGATTTGTCTTCGTAATGAGCAGTTCTTC	CAMPTGGICLRNEQFF
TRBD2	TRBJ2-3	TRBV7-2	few	TGTGCCAGCAGCTTCACCGGGACTAGTGTTCCAGATAAGCAGTATTTT	CASSFTGTSVPDKQYF
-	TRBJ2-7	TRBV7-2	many	TGTGCCAGCAGCTTCGGGGACGGGTACGAGCAGTACTTC	CASSFGDGYEQYF
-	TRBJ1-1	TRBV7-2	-	TGTGCCAGCAGCTTAGCAGAGATCACATGGAACACTGAAGCTTTCTTT	CASSLAEITWNTEAFF
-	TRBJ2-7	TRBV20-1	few	TGCAGTGCTCGAGGTGCGGGAAATTACGAGCAGTACTTC	CSARGAGNYEQYF
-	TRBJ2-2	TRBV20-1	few	TGCAGTGCTAGAGATCAGCAACAGATGGGGGGCCGCGCCGGGGAGCTGTTTTTT	CSARDQQQMGGRAGELFF
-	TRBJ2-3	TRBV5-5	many	TGTGCCAGCAGAGGTGGCACAGATACGCAGTATTTT	CASRGGTDTQYF
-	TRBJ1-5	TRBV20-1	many	TGCAGTGCCCGTCCTGACGGCCCCGAGGCCGCAAATCAGCCCCAGCATTTT	CSARPDGPEAANQPQHF
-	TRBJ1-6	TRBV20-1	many	TGCAGTGCCCGGAGGGGTGGGAGCTCCTATAATTCACCCCTCCACTTT	CSARRGGSSYNSPLHF
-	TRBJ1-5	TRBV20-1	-	TGCAGTGCTAGCGCCTTGGATAGCAATCAGCCCCAGCATTTT	CSASALDSNQPQHF